This passage covers 19 T cell receptor beta chains from one sample sequenced in a study of CD8 T cells in Susac syndrome. An input of about 0.5 to 1 ug of RNA was subjected to reverse transcription using random hexamers. TCRdb re-called the immunoSEQ multiplex PCR reads through MiXCR, storing one row per CDR3 protein. The sample yields 150,000 to 200,000 distinct CDR3 sequences, approximately 96% seen once. Sequencing input: CD4+ T cells from PBMCs. The receptors come from a human donor in good health.

The chain links TRBV12-3 or TRBV12-4 to TRBJ2-3; D ambiguous. The ends were cut back, 3 bases at V and 0 bases at J, with 7 bases in the middle. The CDR3 spans 14 residues. In nucleotides, the CDR3 is TGTGCCAGCAGTTTCGGCGTTAGCACAGATACGCAGTATTTT. Amino acids: CASSFGVSTDTQYF.

The genes are TRBV4-3 and TRBJ1-1, with TRBD1 as a possible D gene (5 bases). There are 15 residues in the CDR3. The V end was cut by 0 bases, the J end by 5 bases, with 13 bases between. Germline V lookup: CDR1 LGHNA, CDR2 YSLEER. For the CDR3, the DNA is TGCGCCAGCAGCCAAGAACGGGGGGGGAGGACTGAAGCTTTCTTT. Translated, it gives CASSQERGGRTEAFF.

This chain joins TRBV20-1 and TRBJ1-1; 8 positions match TRBD1. Germline loops: CDR1 DFQATT, CDR2 SNEGSKA (reference sequence). Unmatched junction bases numbered 14, after V lost 5 bases and J lost 6 bases. The CDR3 runs to 15 residues. This chain's CDR3 is CSAAPLLGQAPEAFF. DNA for the CDR3: TGCAGTGCTGCACCTCTATTGGGACAGGCCCCTGAAGCTTTCTTT.

This rearrangement joins TRBV3-1 to TRBJ2-7; 10 bases are shared with TRBD2. Germline V gene data show CDR1 as LGHDT and CDR2 as YNNKEL (reference sequence). Trimming cost V 0 bases and J 4 bases; bases outside gene matches: 18. CDR3 length equals 20 residues. CDR3 sequence: CASSQEAVEPATSGEYEQYF. In nucleotides, the CDR3 is TGTGCCAGCAGCCAAGAGGCCGTCGAACCCGCCACTAGCGGGGAATACGAGCAGTACTTC.

J is TRBJ1-6 and V is TRBV15; 11 nucleotides align to TRBD1. This CDR3 spans 16 amino acids. The germline V gene encodes CDR1 LNHNV and CDR2 YYDKDF (reference sequence). J gave up 10 bases and V 1 base, and 6 bases lay outside the gene matches. CDR3 residues: CATSRGGTGGRSPLHF. CDR3 bases: TGTGCCACCAGCAGAGGAGGGACAGGGGGAAGGTCACCCCTCCACTTT.

This clonotype has just one count. This sequence joins TRBV2 and TRBJ1-2; TRBD1 is a possible D gene (5 bases). The CDR3 totals 15 residues. Germline lookup yields CDR1 SNHLY and CDR2 FYNNEI. Trimming cost V 7 bases and J 8 bases, with 23 bases left between them. The CDR3 DNA reads TGTGCCAGCACGGGACTAAAGGGGCGTCTCTTCGGCTACACCTTC. This sequence encodes CASTGLKGRLFGYTF.

V gene TRBV6-2 or TRBV6-3 combines with J gene TRBJ2-7; 9 positions match TRBD2. V lost 7 bases, J lost 0 bases, and 13 bases stayed unmatched. Germline CDR1 is MNHEY and CDR2 is SVGEGT. CDR3 length equals 17 residues. The DNA of the CDR3 is TGTGCCAGCAACTCACTTCCCGGGACTAGCTACTCCTACGAGCAGTACTTC. Protein product: CASNSLPGTSYSYEQYF.

The chain links TRBV9 to TRBJ2-1; 7 positions match TRBD2. The germline CDR1 and CDR2 sequences are SGDLS and YYNGEE. This CDR3 has 15 amino acids. V shed 3 bases, J shed 4 bases, and the junction held 7 bases outside the gene matches. CDR3 region: CASSAGGGIYNEQFF. The CDR3, as DNA: TGTGCCAGCAGCGCCGGCGGGGGTATTTACAATGAGCAGTTCTTC.

The chain uses TRBV4-2 and TRBJ2-3, with D possibly TRBD2 on 5 matching bases. Looked up from germline, CDR1 is LGHNA and CDR2 is YNFKEQ. The CDR3 extends over 15 amino acids. Between the trimmed V and J ends, which lost 5 bases and 1 base, there was a span of 13 bases. CDR3 bases: TGTGCCAGCAGCTATGACCGGACTGGCACAGATACGCAGTATTTT. It is translated as CASSYDRTGTDTQYF.

The rearrangement uses TRBV5-1 and TRBJ1-6; 8 nucleotides align to TRBD1. Looked up from germline, CDR1 is SGHRS and CDR2 is YFSETQ. The V and J ends lost 4 bases and 7 bases, in that order; junction bases with no gene match: 7. The CDR3 consists of 15 residues. The chain's CDR3 is CASSRAGGNNSPLHF. As DNA, the CDR3 is TGCGCCAGCAGCCGGGCAGGGGGCAACAATTCACCCCTCCACTTT.

The J gene is TRBJ2-3, the V gene TRBV29-1; 9 positions agree with TRBD1. The V segment lost 7 bases and the J segment 1 base; nucleotides outside the gene matches: 9. The CDR3 is 15 amino acids. Germline V CDR1 and CDR2: SQVTM, ANQGSEA. The CDR3 region is CSAGARQGGTDTQYF. The CDR3 nucleotides read TGCAGCGCTGGAGCACGACAGGGGGGCACAGATACGCAGTATTTT.

This chain uses TRBV15 with TRBJ1-1, with 7 bases fitting TRBD1. The CDR3 extends over 17 amino acids. Germline V gene sequence: CDR1 LNHNV, CDR2 YYDKDF (reference sequence). V shed 4 bases, J shed 5 bases, and the junction held 16 bases outside the gene matches. CDR3 region: CATSKDLLDRVGTEAFF. The CDR3 DNA is TGTGCCACCAGCAAAGACCTCCTAGACAGGGTTGGGACTGAAGCTTTCTTT.

This sequence joins TRBV4-3 and TRBJ1-5; D call uncertain. The CDR3 has 13 residues. Germline CDR1 reads LGHNA; CDR2 reads YSLEER. Trimming shortened V by 0 bases and J by 5 bases, and 5 bases separated the two germline ends. In DNA, the CDR3 is TGCGCCAGCAGCCAAGATTGGGATCAGCCCCAGCATTTT. Translated, it gives CASSQDWDQPQHF.

The gene calls are TRBV4-1 and TRBJ2-7; D unresolved. V lost 0 bases, J lost 1 base, and 13 bases lay in between. Germline CDR1 is MGHRA and CDR2 is YSYEKL. This CDR3 is built from 16 residues. The CDR3 spells CASSQDVVGSSYEQYF. CDR3 nucleotide sequence: TGCGCCAGCAGCCAAGATGTTGTAGGCAGTTCCTACGAGCAGTACTTC.

The chain links TRBV6-5 to TRBJ1-1; TRBD1 is a possible D gene (5 bases). The CDR3 is made up of 14 amino acids. From germline, CDR1 is MNHEY and CDR2 SVGAGI. Trimming pared 4 bases from V and 2 bases from J, leaving 11 bases between. The CDR3 DNA reads TGTGCCAGCAGTTCCCGACAGAAAAACACTGAAGCTTTCTTT. Its translation: CASSSRQKNTEAFF.

The chain recombines TRBV18 with TRBJ2-7; 9 positions agree with TRBD1. Germline V lookup: CDR1 KGHSH, CDR2 LQKENI. V lost 3 bases to trimming and J lost 7 bases; unmatched junction nucleotides: 4. CDR3 length equals 13 residues. This chain's CDR3 is CASSPRTGVEQYF. In nucleotides, the CDR3 is TGTGCCAGCTCACCCCGGACAGGGGTTGAGCAGTACTTC.

The CDR3 bases are TGTGCCAGCAGCTTAGGTCAAAATGAAAAACTGTTTTTT. The encoded protein is CASSLGQNEKLFF. This rearrangement joins TRBV7-8 to TRBJ1-4; D call uncertain. The CDR3 covers 13 residues. V was cut by 1 base and J by 5 bases, with 5 bases left in between. Per germline, CDR1 SGHVS and CDR2 FQNEAQ.

The CDR3 DNA follows: TGCGCCAGCAGCCAACTACCCGGGAATGAGCAGTTCTTC. Protein sequence: CASSQLPGNEQFF. V and J are TRBV4-3 and TRBJ2-1, with D uncertain. Germline CDR1 is LGHNA and CDR2 is YSLEER. This CDR3 comprises 13 residues. Trimming pared 2 bases from V and 7 bases from J, leaving 9 bases between.

The chain has TRBV7-6 and TRBJ2-3; 7 bases agree with TRBD1. The CDR3 runs 13 residues. Germline loops: CDR1 SGHVS, CDR2 FNYEAQ. V lost 8 bases, J lost 4 bases, and 6 bases stayed unmatched. The CDR3 is CASAVQGADTQYF. CDR3 coding DNA: TGTGCCAGCGCGGTCCAGGGGGCAGATACGCAGTATTTT.